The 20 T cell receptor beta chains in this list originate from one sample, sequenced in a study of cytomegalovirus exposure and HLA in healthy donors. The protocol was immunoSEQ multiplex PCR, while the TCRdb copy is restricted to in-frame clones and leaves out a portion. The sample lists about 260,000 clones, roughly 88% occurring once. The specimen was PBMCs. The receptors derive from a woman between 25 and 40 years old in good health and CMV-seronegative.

The CDR3 nucleotides read TGCGCCAGCAGTGCGGGTGAGGCAGGGAGGAGGGACGAGCAGTACTTC. Translating gives CASSAGEAGRRDEQYF. The chain links TRBV4-1 to TRBJ2-7; D perhaps matches TRBD2 (6 bases). Germline V gene lookup returns CDR1 MGHRA and CDR2 YSYEKL. Trimming shortened V by 6 bases and J by 5 bases, and 23 bases separated the two germline ends. The CDR3 spans 16 residues.

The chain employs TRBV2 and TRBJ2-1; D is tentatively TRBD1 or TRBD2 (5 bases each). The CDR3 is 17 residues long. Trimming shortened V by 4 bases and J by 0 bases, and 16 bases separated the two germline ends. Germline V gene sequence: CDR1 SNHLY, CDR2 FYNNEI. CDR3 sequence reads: CASSASGAGNSYNEQFF. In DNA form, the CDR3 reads TGTGCCAGCAGTGCTTCCGGGGCAGGAAACTCCTACAATGAGCAGTTCTTC.

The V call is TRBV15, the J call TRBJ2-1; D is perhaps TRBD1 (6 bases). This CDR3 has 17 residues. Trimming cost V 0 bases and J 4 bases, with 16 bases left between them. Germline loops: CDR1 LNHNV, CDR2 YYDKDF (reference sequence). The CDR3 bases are TGTGCCACCAGCAGAGATCACCGGGACAAACTATACAATGAGCAGTTCTTC. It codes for CATSRDHRDKLYNEQFF.

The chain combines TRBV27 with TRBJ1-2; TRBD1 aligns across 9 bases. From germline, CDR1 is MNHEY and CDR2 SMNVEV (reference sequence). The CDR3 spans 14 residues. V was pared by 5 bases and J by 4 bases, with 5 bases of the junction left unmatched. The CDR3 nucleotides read TGTGCCAGCAGTCCAGGGACAGGGTTCTATGGCTACACCTTC. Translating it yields CASSPGTGFYGYTF.

CDR3 in amino acids: CASSVGAGSTDTQYF. The CDR3 nucleotides are TGTGCCAGCAGCGTAGGGGCAGGTAGCACAGATACGCAGTATTTT. The chain combines TRBV9 with TRBJ2-3; D gene ambiguous. Trimming cost V 0 bases and J 0 bases, with 8 bases left between them. The CDR3 extends over 15 amino acids. The germline CDR1 and CDR2 sequences are SGDLS and YYNGEE.

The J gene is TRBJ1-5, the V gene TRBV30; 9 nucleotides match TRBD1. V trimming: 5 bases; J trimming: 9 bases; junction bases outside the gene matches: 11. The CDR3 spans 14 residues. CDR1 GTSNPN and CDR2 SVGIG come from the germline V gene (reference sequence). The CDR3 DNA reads TGTGCCTGGGAAGCCCACAGGGGGCCGGGGCCCCAGCATTTT. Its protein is CAWEAHRGPGPQHF. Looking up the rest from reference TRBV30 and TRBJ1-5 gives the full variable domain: SQTIHQWPATLVQPVGSPLSLECTVEGTSNPNLYWYRQAAGRGLQLLFYSVGIGQISSEVPQNLSASRPQDRQFILSSKKLLLSDSGFYLCAWEAHRGPGPQHFGDGTRLSIL.

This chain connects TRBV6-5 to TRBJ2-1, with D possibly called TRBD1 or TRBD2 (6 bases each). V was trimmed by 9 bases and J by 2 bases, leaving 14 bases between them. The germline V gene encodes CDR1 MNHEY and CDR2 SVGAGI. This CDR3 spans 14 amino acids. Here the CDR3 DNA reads TGTGCCAGTCGGGGGACAAGGGCCTACAATGAGCAGTTCTTC. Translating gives CASRGTRAYNEQFF.

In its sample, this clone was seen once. In DNA form, the CDR3 reads TGTGCCAGCAGCCCCGGATACAATGAGCAGTTCTTC. Its translation: CASSPGYNEQFF. The rearrangement joins TRBV5-6 to TRBJ2-1; D unresolved. V was shortened by 4 bases and J by 4 bases, with 6 bases between the two germline ends. The CDR3 has 12 residues. Looked up from germline, CDR1 is SGHDT and CDR2 is YYEEEE.

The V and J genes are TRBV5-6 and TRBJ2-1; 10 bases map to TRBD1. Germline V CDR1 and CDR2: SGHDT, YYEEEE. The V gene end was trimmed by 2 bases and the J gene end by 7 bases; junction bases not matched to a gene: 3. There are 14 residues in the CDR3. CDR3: CASSLGTGANEQFF. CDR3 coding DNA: TGTGCCAGCAGCTTAGGGACAGGGGCGAATGAGCAGTTCTTC.

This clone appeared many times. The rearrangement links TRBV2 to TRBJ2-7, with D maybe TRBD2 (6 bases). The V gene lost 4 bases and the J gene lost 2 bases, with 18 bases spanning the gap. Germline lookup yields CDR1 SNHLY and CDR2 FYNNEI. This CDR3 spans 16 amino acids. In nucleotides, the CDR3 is TGTGCCAGCAGTGTGGAGTTTGTTAGCGGACCCTACGAGCAGTACTTC. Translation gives CASSVEFVSGPYEQYF.

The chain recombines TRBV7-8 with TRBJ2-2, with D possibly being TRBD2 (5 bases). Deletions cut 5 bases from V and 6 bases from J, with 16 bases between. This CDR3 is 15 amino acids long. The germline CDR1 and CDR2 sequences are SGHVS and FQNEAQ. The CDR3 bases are TGTGCCAGCAGCCTAAGAGGACTTACGGCCGGGGAGCTGTTTTTT. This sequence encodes CASSLRGLTAGELFF. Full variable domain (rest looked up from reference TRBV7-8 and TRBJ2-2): GAGVSQSPRYKVAKRGQDVALRCDPISGHVSLFWYQQALGQGPEFLTYFQNEAQLDKSGLPSDRFFAERPEGSVSTLKIQRTQQEDSAVYLCASSLRGLTAGELFFGEGSRLTVL.

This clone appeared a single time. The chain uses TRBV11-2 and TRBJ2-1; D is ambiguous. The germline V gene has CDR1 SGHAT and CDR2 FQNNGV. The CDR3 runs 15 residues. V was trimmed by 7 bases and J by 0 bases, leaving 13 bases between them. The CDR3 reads CASTKSSNSYNEQFF. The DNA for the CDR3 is TGTGCCAGCACCAAATCCAGTAACTCCTACAATGAGCAGTTCTTC.

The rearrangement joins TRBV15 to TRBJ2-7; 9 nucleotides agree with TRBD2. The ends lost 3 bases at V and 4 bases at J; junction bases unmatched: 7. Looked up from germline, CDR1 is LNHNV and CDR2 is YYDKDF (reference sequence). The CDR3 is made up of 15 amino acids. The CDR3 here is CATSRPREGQYEQYF. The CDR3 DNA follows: TGTGCCACCAGCAGGCCGCGGGAGGGCCAGTACGAGCAGTACTTC.

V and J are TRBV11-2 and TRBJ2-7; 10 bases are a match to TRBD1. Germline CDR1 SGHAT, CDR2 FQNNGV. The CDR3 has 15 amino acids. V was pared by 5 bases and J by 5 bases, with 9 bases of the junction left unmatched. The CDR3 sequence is CASSPKRQGANEQYF. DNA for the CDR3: TGTGCCAGCAGCCCAAAACGACAGGGGGCGAACGAGCAGTACTTC.

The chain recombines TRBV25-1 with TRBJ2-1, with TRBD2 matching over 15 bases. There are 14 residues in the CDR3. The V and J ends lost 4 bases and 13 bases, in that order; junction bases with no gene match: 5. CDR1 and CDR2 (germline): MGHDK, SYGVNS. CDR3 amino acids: CASSGPGLAGGQFF. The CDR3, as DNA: TGTGCCAGCAGTGGTCCGGGACTAGCGGGAGGACAGTTCTTC.

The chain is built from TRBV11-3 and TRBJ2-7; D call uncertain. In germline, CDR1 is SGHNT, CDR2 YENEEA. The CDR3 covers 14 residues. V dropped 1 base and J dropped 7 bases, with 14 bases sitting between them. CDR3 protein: CASSLVRQVGEQYF. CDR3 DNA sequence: TGTGCCAGCAGCTTAGTAAGACAAGTAGGGGAGCAGTACTTC.

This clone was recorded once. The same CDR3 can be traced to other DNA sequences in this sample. The CDR3 nucleotides read TGTGCCAGCAGCTTGGGGGCCATCAATGAGCAGTTCTTC. Its protein product is CASSLGAINEQFF. The rearrangement joins TRBV5-6 to TRBJ2-1; no definite D call. The CDR3 covers 13 residues. V gave up 0 bases and J gave up 6 bases, with 7 bases separating them. CDR1 is SGHDT, CDR2 YYEEEE, per germline. Using reference TRBV5-6 and TRBJ2-1 for the parts outside the CDR3, the full variable domain is DAGVTQSPTHLIKTRGQQVTLRCSPKSGHDTVSWYQQALGQGPQFIFQYYEEEERQRGNFPDRFSGHQFPNYSSELNVNALLLGDSALYLCASSLGAINEQFFGPGTRLTVL.

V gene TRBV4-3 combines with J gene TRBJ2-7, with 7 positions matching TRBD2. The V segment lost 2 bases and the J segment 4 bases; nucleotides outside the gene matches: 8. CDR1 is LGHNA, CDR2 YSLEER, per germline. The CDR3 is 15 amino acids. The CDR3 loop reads CASSQRAGEWYEQYF. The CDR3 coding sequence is TGCGCCAGCAGCCAAAGGGCGGGAGAATGGTACGAGCAGTACTTC.

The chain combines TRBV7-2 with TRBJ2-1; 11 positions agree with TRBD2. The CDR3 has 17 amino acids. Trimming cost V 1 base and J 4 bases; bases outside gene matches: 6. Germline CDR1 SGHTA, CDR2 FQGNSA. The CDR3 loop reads CASSLGFASGRYNEQFF. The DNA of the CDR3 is TGTGCCAGCAGCTTAGGTTTCGCTAGCGGGAGGTACAATGAGCAGTTCTTC.

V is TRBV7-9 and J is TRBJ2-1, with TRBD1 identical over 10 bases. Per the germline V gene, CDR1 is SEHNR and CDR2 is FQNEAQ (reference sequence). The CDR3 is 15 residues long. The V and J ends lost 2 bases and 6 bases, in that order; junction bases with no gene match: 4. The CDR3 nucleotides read TGTGCCAGCAGCTTAAATAGGGACAGGGGCAATGAGCAGTTCTTC. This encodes CASSLNRDRGNEQFF. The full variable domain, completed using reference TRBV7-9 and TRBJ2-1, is DTGVSQNPRHKITKRGQNVTFRCDPISEHNRLYWYRQTLGQGPEFLTYFQNEAQLEKSRLLSDRFSAERPKGSFSTLEIQRTEQGDSAMYLCASSLNRDRGNEQFFGPGTRLTVL.